A selection of T cell receptor beta chains follows, all from one sample in a study of OX40 agonist ivuxolimab in advanced cancers. The table came from immunoSEQ multiplex PCR; TCRdb's copy has only in-frame clones and leaves some out. The sample contains some 12,000 clones, 69% of which appear only once. Sequenced material: CD4+ or CD8+ T cells sorted from blood, taken in a trial of the OX40 agonist ivuxolimab. These receptors were taken from an adult with an advanced solid tumor such as melanoma, head and neck, liver or kidney cancer. Both conserved end residues are part of each CDR3. Fields, in order: D gene, clone size, J gene, V gene, CDR3 DNA, CDR3 protein. The D gene is left open where the match is weak. The size entry is marked missing in some rows and otherwise reads once, few, many or a size class.

TRBD1	NA	TRBJ1-6	TRBV28	TGTGCCAGCAGTTTCCGGACAGGGGGTTTAGATTCACCCCTCCACTTT	CASSFRTGGLDSPLHF
TRBD1	NA	TRBJ2-3	TRBV6-1	TGTGCCAGCATTTACCGGGACAGGGCAGATACGCAGTATTTT	CASIYRDRADTQYF
NA	large	TRBJ1-4	TRBV28	TGTGCCAGCAGTTTATTGGGGGCAGCGACCCTACTGGAAAAACTGTTTTTT	CASSLLGAATLLEKLFF
NA	NA	TRBJ2-1	TRBV27	TGTGCCAGCAGCAACGGTCCGTCCTACAATGAGCAGTTCTTC	CASSNGPSYNEQFF
TRBD1	NA	TRBJ1-2	TRBV6-4	TGTGCCAGCAGTTCAGGGGGATTTGGCTACACCTTC	CASSSGGFGYTF
NA	few	TRBJ2-7	TRBV5-1	TGCGCCAGCAGCGCAGCATACGAGCAGTACTTC	CASSAAYEQYF
NA	NA	TRBJ2-7	TRBV28	TGTGCCAGCAGTCCACAGGGCATTAAATACGAGCAGTACTTC	CASSPQGIKYEQYF
NA	few	TRBJ1-5	TRBV4-3	TGCGCCAGCAGCCTGGGGCCTAATCAGCCCCAGCATTTT	CASSLGPNQPQHF
NA	NA	TRBJ2-1	TRBV6-5	TGTGCCAGCAGTGTAGACAGGAGCTCCTACAATGAGCAGTTCTTC	CASSVDRSSYNEQFF
TRBD1	NA	TRBJ2-2	TRBV5-6	TGTGCCAGCAGCTGGGACAGGGCCGGGGAGCTGTTTTTT	CASSWDRAGELFF
NA	NA	TRBJ2-7	TRBV2	TGTGCCAGCAGGGACAGCGAGGTCTACGAGCAGTACTTC	CASRDSEVYEQYF
NA	few	TRBJ2-7	TRBV2	TGTGCCAGCAGTGGAGACTCATTTGCCCTCTCCTACGAGCAGTACTTC	CASSGDSFALSYEQYF
TRBD2	NA	TRBJ2-3	TRBV4-1	TGCGCCAGCAGCCAAGGCGCCCTAGCGGGCGTCGCGGATACGCAGTATTTT	CASSQGALAGVADTQYF
NA	NA	TRBJ2-7	TRBV6-1	TGTGCCAGCAGGGAAACAGGGTCCTACGAGCAGTACTTC	CASRETGSYEQYF
TRBD1	NA	TRBJ2-5	TRBV5-4	TGTGCCAGCAGCTTGGCTCCCGGGACAGGGGAGACCCAGTACTTC	CASSLAPGTGETQYF
TRBD1	medium-sized	TRBJ1-1	TRBV4-3	TGCGCCAGCAGCCAAGAAACAGGGGATAGCACTGAAGCTTTCTTT	CASSQETGDSTEAFF
NA	NA	TRBJ2-1	TRBV4-1	TGCGCCAGCAGCCAAGATCGTAAGGGGGGGGGCTCAAATGAGCAGTTCTTC	CASSQDRKGGGSNEQFF
NA	NA	TRBJ2-1	TRBV21-1	TGTGCCAGCACGGAGGGGAGGGGGGACAATGAGCAGTTCTTC	CASTEGRGDNEQFF
NA	NA	TRBJ2-6	TRBV29-1	TGCAGCGTTGAACTAGAGGGCTCTGGGGCCAACGTCCTGACTTTC	CSVELEGSGANVLTF
NA	NA	TRBJ2-5	TRBV5-1	TGCGCCAGCAGCTTGGCCGAGAGGGGCCCAGGGAAGGAGACCCAGTACTTC	CASSLAERGPGKETQYF
NA	NA	TRBJ2-7	TRBV7-9	TGTGCCAGCAGCTCCCCAAATACAGGGAACTACGGGCAGTACTTC	CASSSPNTGNYGQYF
NA	few	TRBJ2-2	TRBV28	TGTGCCAGCAGTCCCCCGGAGTACACCGGGGAGCTGTTTTTT	CASSPPEYTGELFF
NA	NA	TRBJ1-2	TRBV2	TGTGCCAGCAGTATGGTTAGATCGGGAGACTATGGCTACACCTTC	CASSMVRSGDYGYTF
TRBD1	NA	TRBJ2-5	TRBV10-1	TGCGCCCGCCCCGGGACAGCGTGCACAACCTCTCAAGAGACCCAGTACTTC	CARPGTACTTSQETQYF
NA	NA	TRBJ2-7	TRBV13	TGTGCCAGCAGCTTAGGGAGGGACTCGAACAACTACGAGCAGTACTTC	CASSLGRDSNNYEQYF
TRBD1	few	TRBJ2-3	TRBV5-1	TGCGCCAGCAGCTTGCAGGGACAGACTAGCACAGATACGCAGTATTTT	CASSLQGQTSTDTQYF
TRBD2	NA	TRBJ2-3	TRBV13	TGTGCCAGCAGCGGTACCGGGACTAGCGACACCACAGATACGCAGTATTTT	CASSGTGTSDTTDTQYF
TRBD1	NA	TRBJ2-1	TRBV7-9	TGTGCCAGCAGCTCCGGGACAGGGGGTAGGGACAATGAGCAGTTCTTC	CASSSGTGGRDNEQFF
TRBD2	NA	TRBJ2-1	TRBV28	TGTGCCAGCAGTTTATCGCTACTAGCGGGGGCCTCCTACAATGAGCAGTTCTTC	CASSLSLLAGASYNEQFF
NA	NA	TRBJ1-4	TRBV27	TGTGCCAGCAGTCCCCTGGACTGGACAACTAATGAAAAACTGTTTTTT	CASSPLDWTTNEKLFF
NA	NA	TRBJ2-7	TRBV4-1	TGCGCCAGCAGCCAAGATGTCGGGAACGAGCAGTACTTC	CASSQDVGNEQYF
TRBD1	NA	TRBJ2-7	TRBV6-5	TGTGCCAGCAGTTACAATACGGGACAGGGTTACGAGCAGTACTTC	CASSYNTGQGYEQYF
TRBD1	once	TRBJ2-3	TRBV19	TGTGCCAGTAGTATAGGACAGGGGGTGATCGATACGCAGTATTTT	CASSIGQGVIDTQYF
NA	NA	TRBJ1-2	TRBV7-6	TGTGCCAGCAGCTTCTCCGGAAGATATGGCTACACCTTC	CASSFSGRYGYTF
NA	NA	TRBJ2-3	TRBV19	TGTGCCAGTAGTATACCGGCTTTTCAGGGCACAGATACGCAGTATTTT	CASSIPAFQGTDTQYF
NA	once	TRBJ2-2	TRBV6-4	TGTGCCAGCAGTGTGACAGCGACAACCGGGGAGCTGTTTTTT	CASSVTATTGELFF
TRBD2	once	TRBJ2-2	TRBV6-1	TGTGCCAGCAGTGAAGAGTTTGGGACTAGTTACACCGGGGAGCTGTTTTTT	CASSEEFGTSYTGELFF
NA	NA	TRBJ1-1	TRBV5-1	TGCGCCAGCAGCTTGGCGTATCTAGGGTTGAACACTGAAGCTTTCTTT	CASSLAYLGLNTEAFF
TRBD1	few	TRBJ2-3	TRBV27	TGTGCCAGCAGCCCCACCGGGGACAGTGATACGCAGTATTTT	CASSPTGDSDTQYF
NA	NA	TRBJ2-1	TRBV7-9	TGTGCCAGCAGCTTAGGGGGGGGGCCCGGTGAGGAGCAGTTCTTC	CASSLGGGPGEEQFF
NA	NA	TRBJ2-3	TRBV7-9	TGTGCCAGCAGCCCAGGGACGGGTGCAGATACGCAGTATTTT	CASSPGTGADTQYF
NA	few	TRBJ1-1	TRBV13	TGTGCCAGCAGCTTAGGGTTAGCGGGTTACGCTGAAGCTTTCTTT	CASSLGLAGYAEAFF
TRBD1	medium-sized	TRBJ1-2	TRBV28	TGTGCCAGCAGTTTATTACGGACAGGGGGCGATGGCTACACCTTC	CASSLLRTGGDGYTF
TRBD2	once	TRBJ2-5	TRBV5-6	TGTGCCAGCAGTTCGCACACTAGCGGACGATGGACCCAGTACTTC	CASSSHTSGRWTQYF
NA	NA	TRBJ2-5	TRBV5-6	TGTGCCAGCAGCTTGGGGCTGAAAGAGACCCAGTACTTC	CASSLGLKETQYF
NA	NA	TRBJ1-5	TRBV28	TGTGCCAGCAGCCAAATCTATCAGCCCCAGCATTTT	CASSQIYQPQHF
NA	medium-sized	TRBJ1-4	TRBV4-1	TGCGCCAGCAGCCAAGTTGTGCCGGAAAAACTGTTTTTT	CASSQVVPEKLFF
NA	NA	TRBJ2-2	TRBV7-2	TGTGCCAGCAGCCCAGAGGGCGTATACACCGGGGAGCTGTTTTTT	CASSPEGVYTGELFF
TRBD2	NA	TRBJ2-1	TRBV6-6	TGTGCCAGCAGGACCGGACTAGCGGGTCTCAATGAGCAGTTCTTC	CASRTGLAGLNEQFF